These T cell receptor beta chains were read from a single sample in a study of blood T cell repertoires in COVID-19. Here immunoSEQ multiplex PCR was the method, and the copy in TCRdb shows in-frame clones only, minus some. The sample lists 250,000 to 350,000 clones, roughly nine tenths occurring once. Material: peripheral blood. The receptors were sampled from a woman aged 45-65 years who had recovered from COVID-19. CDR3s include the opening cysteine and the closing phenylalanine or tryptophan. Size tells how often a clone was seen (once, few, many) or the class of an expanded clone, and some rows leave it out.

>14|TRBJ2-5|.|TRBV5-1
CASSFATSGETQYF
>16|TRBJ2-7|.|TRBV28
CASSTLPGQGSYEQYF
>18|TRBJ2-2|.|TRBV7-3
CASSLRGQGEYLTGELFF
>15|TRBJ2-1|.|TRBV5-1
CASSPGGGGNNEQFF
>15|TRBJ2-3|.|TRBV27
CASSLSPTSRDTQYF
>16|TRBJ2-7|.|TRBV7-2
CASSLDLAGGVKEQYF
>16|TRBJ1-5|.|TRBV15
CATSIDGGSGNQPQHF
>14|TRBJ2-5|.|TRBV18
CASSPPTAKETQYF
>15|TRBJ1-2|.|TRBV5-1
CASSRSAAGSSGYTF
>14|TRBJ1-5|.|TRBV7-2
CASSPQGQYQPQHF
>15|TRBJ1-2|.|TRBV7-2
CASSTTGLRDYGYTF
>16|TRBJ1-3|.|TRBV5-4
CASSLTGELGGNTIYF
>20|TRBJ2-6|.|TRBV24-1
CATSASPRVAGFSGANVLTF
>15|TRBJ1-1|.|TRBV11-3
CASSPGPGEGTEAFF
>13|TRBJ1-6|once|TRBV5-1
CASRPAGNSPLHF
>13|TRBJ1-4|.|TRBV6-1
CASKQGQVEKLFF
>14|TRBJ2-7|.|TRBV10-2
CASRRTSGSYEQYF